The 23 T cell receptor beta chains below were found in one sample sequenced in a study of T cells after yellow fever vaccination. Each CDR3 protein gets one entry after TCRdb re-called the 5' RACE reads with MiXCR. The table has more than 200,000 distinct CDR3 sequences, approximately 3.6% seen once. The specimen comprised PBMCs, sampled 15 days after the yellow fever booster vaccination. The receptors originated from a man between 18 and 35 years old who received the YFV17D yellow fever vaccine.

Many counts were recorded for this clonotype. The chain is built from TRBV9 and TRBJ2-3; 7 bases map to TRBD2. Germline assignment: CDR1 SGDLS and CDR2 YYNGEE. Germline trimming cut 1 base from V and 3 bases from J; bases unmatched to any gene: 5. There are 15 residues in the CDR3. CDR3 sequence: CASSVSAGVTDTQYF. As DNA, the CDR3 is TGTGCCAGCAGCGTATCGGCGGGGGTGACAGATACGCAGTATTTT.

In this sample, this clonotype turned up many times. J is TRBJ1-2 and V is TRBV7-9, with D unresolved. The V end lost 6 bases, the J end lost 2 bases, and 7 bases lay between the germline ends. The germline CDR1 and CDR2 sequences are SEHNR and FQNEAQ (reference sequence). This CDR3 contains 12 residues. The CDR3 spells CASSGENYGYTF. The CDR3 region has the DNA TGTGCCAGCAGTGGTGAAAACTATGGCTACACCTTC. Together with reference TRBV7-9 and TRBJ1-2, the CDR3 gives the full variable domain: DTGVSQNPRHKITKRGQNVTFRCDPISEHNRLYWYRQTLGQGPEFLTYFQNEAQLEKSRLLSDRFSAERPKGSFSTLEIQRTEQGDSAMYLCASSGENYGYTFGSGTRLTVV.

The sample holds a few counts of this clonotype. The chain couples TRBV23-1 to TRBJ2-6; D gene unclear. TRBV23-1 is an ORF for which the function is uncertain. Trimming removed 4 bases at V and 4 bases at J, with 11 bases between. This CDR3 contains 15 residues. CDR3 loop: CASSRPPGGANVLTF. The CDR3 DNA reads TGCGCCAGCAGTCGCCCGCCCGGGGGGGCCAACGTCCTGACTTTC.

This clonotype was observed many times. The rearrangement uses TRBV20-1 and TRBJ2-7; 7 positions agree with TRBD1. V lost 1 base and J lost 4; bases outside the gene matches: 7. This CDR3 is built from 14 residues. Per the germline V gene, CDR1 is DFQATT and CDR2 is SNEGSKA (reference sequence). CDR3 coding DNA: TGCAGTGCTAGAGGCCCGACAGGGTTGTACGAGCAGTACGTC. Its translation: CSARGPTGLYEQYV.

The table lists this clonotype with many counts. The J gene is TRBJ2-3, the V gene TRBV11-2; no clear D. The CDR3 covers 15 residues. Trimming removed 1 base at V and 3 bases at J, with 11 bases between. Germline CDR1 reads SGHAT; CDR2 reads FQNNGV. The CDR3 here is CASSLALVGTDTQYF. CDR3 bases: TGTGCCAGCAGCTTAGCTCTGGTGGGGACAGATACGCAGTATTTT.

Many counts were recorded for this clonotype. This chain connects TRBV7-2 to TRBJ1-3; no reliable D call. The CDR3 has 11 amino acids. Germline V gene lookup returns CDR1 SGHTA and CDR2 FQGNSA. Trimming removed 2 bases from V and 12 bases from J, with 8 bases in between. In DNA form, the CDR3 reads TGTGCCAGCAGCTTAAATAATTACATATATTTT. Translated, it gives CASSLNNYIYF. Together with reference TRBV7-2 and TRBJ1-3, the CDR3 gives the full variable domain: GAGVSQSPSNKVTEKGKDVELRCDPISGHTALYWYRQSLGQGLEFLIYFQGNSAPDKSGLPSDRFSAERTGGSVSTLTIQRTQQEDSAVYLCASSLNNYIYFGEGSWLTVV.

This clonotype has at least ten counts. The chain uses TRBV4-3 and TRBJ2-3, with D hard to call. V was clipped by 0 bases and J by 5 bases, with 9 bases between them. Germline lookup yields CDR1 LGHNA and CDR2 YSLEER. The CDR3 spans 14 residues. CDR3 sequence: CASSQDSTVDTQYF. As DNA, the CDR3 is TGCGCCAGCAGCCAAGATAGTACAGTAGATACGCAGTATTTT.

This clonotype was seen many times. The rearrangement uses TRBV5-1 and TRBJ1-1; no clear D. Trimming removed 0 bases at V and 3 bases at J, with 9 bases between. Per the germline V gene, CDR1 is SGHRS and CDR2 is YFSETQ. This CDR3 is built from 14 residues. The CDR3 nucleotides are TGCGCCAGCAGCTTGGGTCATGGATACACTGAAGCTTTCTTT. The encoded protein is CASSLGHGYTEAFF.

The table lists this clonotype with many counts. The CDR3 sequence: CASSLWVTRGEQYF. The CDR3 DNA follows: TGTGCCAGCAGTTTATGGGTGACTAGAGGGGAGCAGTACTTC. V is TRBV12-3 or TRBV12-4 and J is TRBJ2-7, with a tentative D call TRBD2 (6 bases). The length of the CDR3 is 14 residues. The ends were cut back, 2 bases at V and 7 bases at J, with 15 bases in the middle.

This clonotype came up many times. The genes are TRBV7-8 and TRBJ2-5; D gene uncertain. Deletions cut 6 bases from V and 3 bases from J, with 17 bases between. Germline V CDR1 and CDR2: SGHVS, FQNEAQ. The CDR3 is 15 amino acids. CDR3 nucleotide sequence: TGTGCCAGCAGTCCCCCCCGAGGCCGTGAAGAGACCCAGTACTTC. It is translated as CASSPPRGREETQYF.

This clonotype has at least ten counts. The rearrangement joins TRBV29-1 to TRBJ2-7; TRBD1 might be the D (6 bases). The germline CDR1 and CDR2 sequences are SQVTM and ANQGSEA. The CDR3 is 12 amino acids. The DNA of the CDR3 is TGCAACGACAGGTCAGGCTCCTACGAGCAGTACGTC. Protein product: CNDRSGSYEQYV.

In this sample, this clonotype turned up many times. The V and J genes are TRBV12-3 or TRBV12-4 and TRBJ2-3; 9 bases line up with TRBD2. V was pared by 3 bases and J by 12 bases, with 1 base of the junction left unmatched. There are 11 residues in the CDR3. The CDR3 DNA follows: TGTGCCAGCAGTTTGGGGACTAGCCAGTATTTT. Translating gives CASSLGTSQYF.

At least ten counts were recorded for this clonotype. CDR3 in amino acids: CASSFTQGHEQYF. The CDR3 DNA is TGTGCCAGCAGCTTTACCCAGGGCCACGAGCAGTACTTC. The chain links TRBV7-6 to TRBJ2-7, with D tentatively TRBD1 (5 bases). With 3 bases removed from V and 5 bases from J, the gap between germline ends came to 11 bases. CDR1 and CDR2 (germline): SGHVS, FNYEAQ. CDR3 length equals 13 residues.

This clonotype was counted ten times or more. J is TRBJ2-1 and V is TRBV5-1; 10 nucleotides align to TRBD2. Germline V gene data show CDR1 as SGHRS and CDR2 as YFSETQ. V lost 0 bases and J lost 3; bases outside the gene matches: 6. The CDR3 extends over 17 amino acids. This CDR3 reads CASSLDGLAGDYNEQFF. CDR3 in DNA: TGCGCCAGCAGCTTGGACGGTCTAGCGGGGGACTACAATGAGCAGTTCTTC.

The sample holds many counts of this clonotype. The chain uses TRBV7-9 and TRBJ1-2; maybe TRBD1 (6 bases). Trimming shortened V by 2 bases and J by 14 bases, and 12 bases separated the two germline ends. The length of the CDR3 is 11 residues. In germline, CDR1 is SEHNR, CDR2 FQNEAQ (reference sequence). The CDR3 reads CASSLQDSQTF. DNA for the CDR3: TGTGCCAGCAGCTTACAGGACAGCCAAACCTTC. Full variable domain (rest looked up from reference TRBV7-9 and TRBJ1-2): DTGVSQNPRHKITKRGQNVTFRCDPISEHNRLYWYRQTLGQGPEFLTYFQNEAQLEKSRLLSDRFSAERPKGSFSTLEIQRTEQGDSAMYLCASSLQDSQTFGSGTRLTVV.

This clonotype was picked up many times. V gene TRBV6-6 combines with J gene TRBJ2-2; D might be TRBD1 (6 bases). Germline CDR1 MNHNY, CDR2 SVGAGI (reference sequence). The CDR3 totals 14 residues. The V end was cut by 6 bases, the J end by 7 bases, with 15 bases between. The CDR3 protein is CASSRQVASGELFF. The CDR3 DNA follows: TGTGCCAGCAGCCGACAGGTGGCCAGCGGGGAGCTGTTTTTT.

Ten or more counts support this clonotype. J is TRBJ2-1 and V is TRBV7-9, with 8 bases matching TRBD2. J gave up 1 base and V 4 bases, and 6 bases lay outside the gene matches. CDR3 length: 16 amino acids. CDR1 SEHNR and CDR2 FQNEAQ come from the germline V gene (reference sequence). CDR3 sequence: CASSYQLAGSYNEQFF. The CDR3 bases are TGTGCCAGCAGCTACCAGCTAGCGGGTTCCTACAATGAGCAGTTCTTC.

This clonotype was counted many times. V usage is TRBV12-3 or TRBV12-4 and J usage is TRBJ1-4; D perhaps matches TRBD1 (5 bases). The CDR3 has 14 amino acids. The V and J ends lost 3 bases and 8 bases respectively, with 13 bases between them. The CDR3: CASSFLPGDEKLFF. CDR3 bases: TGTGCCAGCAGTTTTTTACCTGGGGACGAAAAACTGTTTTTT.

This clonotype was seen a handful of times. This chain links TRBV20-1 with TRBJ1-5; 8 bases align to TRBD1. Germline V gives CDR1 DFQATT, CDR2 SNEGSKA (reference sequence). The CDR3 extends over 17 amino acids. V was pared by 0 bases and J by 2 bases, with 9 bases of the junction left unmatched. CDR3 nucleotide sequence: TGCAGTGCTAGAGACTTCAACAGGGGGTTAGGCAATCAGCCCCAGCATTTT. It translates to CSARDFNRGLGNQPQHF.

This clonotype was counted at least ten times. This sequence joins TRBV5-5 and TRBJ1-2; D uncertain. V was trimmed by 0 bases and J by 3 bases, leaving 9 bases between them. CDR1 and CDR2 (germline): SGHKS, YYEKEE (reference sequence). CDR3 length: 14 residues. CDR3 amino acids: CASSLARMDYGYTF. CDR3 bases: TGTGCCAGCAGCTTGGCCAGGATGGACTATGGCTACACCTTC.

This clonotype showed up many times. The rearrangement joins TRBV25-1 to TRBJ2-5; TRBD1 might be the D (7 bases). The CDR3 has 15 amino acids. The germline V and J ends were trimmed by 5 bases and 0 bases, with 13 bases remaining between them. Germline V CDR1 and CDR2: MGHDK, SYGVNS. CDR3 sequence reads: CASSRGRGDQETQYF. CDR3 nucleotides: TGTGCCAGCAGTCGGGGCAGGGGGGACCAAGAGACCCAGTACTTC.

This clonotype occurred many times. This CDR3 fails to terminate in the conserved phenylalanine or tryptophan, so it likely reflects a read error. The limits of the CDR3 on the DNA are not certain, so only TCRdb's listed CDR3 is given. The rearrangement joins TRBV7-9 to TRBJ2-1; the table's D call TRBD1 went unverified against the DNA. Germline V CDR1 and CDR2: SEHNR, FQNEAQ (reference sequence). The CDR3 region is 15 residues in length, termini included. The CDR3 spells CASSLGQGPTSYSIR.

CDR3 DNA: TGTGCCAGCAGCTCGGGTTCGGCAGTTTATAATTCACCCCTCCACTTT. Amino acid sequence: CASSSGSAVYNSPLHF. The V and J genes are TRBV5-8 and TRBJ1-6, with no clear D. Trimming stripped 3 bases from V and 4 bases from J, with 14 bases between. This CDR3 comprises 16 residues. Germline loops: CDR1 SGHTS, CDR2 YDEGEE.